A selection of T cell receptor beta chains follows, all from one sample in a study of OX40 agonist ivuxolimab in advanced cancers. TCRdb keeps only in-frame clones here, not all; method: immunoSEQ multiplex PCR. The table includes around 67,000 clones, about 86% detected once. The material was CD4+ or CD8+ T cells sorted from blood, obtained in a trial of the OX40 agonist ivuxolimab. These receptors all come from an adult with an advanced solid tumor such as melanoma, head and neck, liver or kidney cancer. Both conserved end residues are part of each CDR3. The D gene is left open where the match is weak. Clone size is not always given. Where it is, it says once, few, many or a class for expanded clones.

J: TRBJ1-5; D: .; size: .; V: TRBV28; DNA: TGTGCCAGCCACTTCAGTGGTGGGAAGAATCAGCCCCAGCATTTT; CDR3: CASHFSGGKNQPQHF
J: TRBJ2-1; D: .; size: .; V: TRBV5-1; DNA: TGCGCCAGCAGCTTTTTTCCTCTCGTGGTGGAGGGAGGGGGATCCTACAATGAGCAGTTCTTC; CDR3: CASSFFPLVVEGGGSYNEQFF
J: TRBJ1-5; D: .; size: once; V: TRBV6-1; DNA: TGTGCCAGCAGTGAAGCGCGGGCAGTTGGGGCGCAGCCCCAGCATTTT; CDR3: CASSEARAVGAQPQHF
J: TRBJ2-7; D: .; size: .; V: TRBV15; DNA: TGTGCCACCAGCAGAGAACTAAACTACGAGCAGTACTTC; CDR3: CATSRELNYEQYF
J: TRBJ2-3; D: .; size: .; V: TRBV10-1; DNA: TGCGCCAGCAGTGATATAAGGTATAGCACAGATACGCAGTATTTT; CDR3: CASSDIRYSTDTQYF
J: TRBJ1-1; D: .; size: .; V: TRBV5-1; DNA: TGCGCCAGCAAGGTGAACACTGAAGCTTTCTTT; CDR3: CASKVNTEAFF
J: TRBJ1-4; D: .; size: once; V: TRBV30; DNA: TGTGCCTGGACCCCGAGGGCTAATGAAAAACTGTTTTTT; CDR3: CAWTPRANEKLFF
J: TRBJ2-5; D: TRBD1; size: .; V: TRBV5-1; DNA: TGCGCCAGCAGCTTTGCTACAAGACTCCGGGACAGGGTAGAGACCCAGTACTTC; CDR3: CASSFATRLRDRVETQYF
J: TRBJ2-7; D: .; size: .; V: TRBV6-6; DNA: TGTGCCAGCAGTGGCCCCTCGCGAGATTCCTACGAGCAGTACTTC; CDR3: CASSGPSRDSYEQYF
J: TRBJ2-6; D: TRBD2; size: .; V: TRBV7-2; DNA: TGTGCCAGCAGCTTACACGGGGGGATTTACTCTGGGGCCAACGTCCTGACTTTC; CDR3: CASSLHGGIYSGANVLTF
J: TRBJ2-1; D: .; size: .; V: TRBV2; DNA: TGTGCCAGCAGTGAAGAATCCTACAATGAGCAGTTCTTC; CDR3: CASSEESYNEQFF
J: TRBJ2-3; D: TRBD1; size: .; V: TRBV2; DNA: TGTGCCAGCAGGAAAGCCACAGGGGGCACAGATACGCAGTATTTT; CDR3: CASRKATGGTDTQYF
J: TRBJ2-2; D: TRBD1; size: .; V: TRBV6-5; DNA: TGTGCCAGCAGTAGGGGACAGGGAACCGGGGAGCTGTTTTTT; CDR3: CASSRGQGTGELFF
J: TRBJ1-3; D: .; size: .; V: TRBV7-9; DNA: TGTGCCAGCAGCCGGGACACCTCCGAGGACACCATATATTTT; CDR3: CASSRDTSEDTIYF
J: TRBJ1-4; D: .; size: .; V: TRBV4-3; DNA: TGCGCCAGCAGCCAACCTGGAACTAATGAAAAACTGTTTTTT; CDR3: CASSQPGTNEKLFF
J: TRBJ2-7; D: .; size: .; V: TRBV4-3; DNA: TGCGCCAGCAGCCTCCGGAGGGATCTCTCCTACGAGCAGTACTTC; CDR3: CASSLRRDLSYEQYF
J: TRBJ2-3; D: .; size: once; V: TRBV2; DNA: TGTGCCAGCACTAGGGAACGGACAGATACGCAGTATTTT; CDR3: CASTRERTDTQYF
J: TRBJ2-1; D: TRBD2; size: .; V: TRBV7-3; DNA: TGTGCCAGCAGCTCGGGACTAGCGGGAGGGTGGGGTGAGCAGTTCTTC; CDR3: CASSSGLAGGWGEQFF
J: TRBJ1-1; D: .; size: .; V: TRBV6-5; DNA: TGTGCCAGCACACCGTCCCAGAGGGGAACTGAAGCTTTCTTT; CDR3: CASTPSQRGTEAFF
J: TRBJ2-2; D: .; size: .; V: TRBV12-5; DNA: TGTGCTAGTGGTTTGTCGGCTTACAGGGACACCGGGGAGCTGTTTTTT; CDR3: CASGLSAYRDTGELFF
J: TRBJ1-1; D: .; size: .; V: TRBV11-1; DNA: TGTGCCAGCGGCCCGGACGATAGGAAGACTGAAGCTTTCTTT; CDR3: CASGPDDRKTEAFF
J: TRBJ2-1; D: TRBD2; size: .; V: TRBV9; DNA: TGTGCCAGCGGTTGGGGCGGGGGGTATCTCTCCTACAATGAGCAGTTCTTC; CDR3: CASGWGGGYLSYNEQFF
J: TRBJ1-2; D: .; size: .; V: TRBV5-1; DNA: TGCGCCAGCAGCCTCAGTCCGAACTATGGCTACACCTTC; CDR3: CASSLSPNYGYTF
J: TRBJ2-5; D: TRBD2; size: .; V: TRBV6-6; DNA: TGTGCCAGCAGTTACGGCGGGAGGGCCGGAGAGACCCAGTACTTC; CDR3: CASSYGGRAGETQYF
J: TRBJ2-7; D: TRBD1; size: .; V: TRBV9; DNA: TGTGCCAGCAGCCCCTCCGGGACAGGGAACCACGAGCAGTACTTC; CDR3: CASSPSGTGNHEQYF
J: TRBJ2-7; D: .; size: .; V: TRBV28; DNA: TGTGCCAGCAGTGCCCCAGGGATAGCGAGAGCCTACGAGCAGTACTTC; CDR3: CASSAPGIARAYEQYF
J: TRBJ2-5; D: TRBD2; size: once; V: TRBV18; DNA: TGTGCCAGCTCTCACGGACTAGCGGGGGGGGCGTACCAAGAGACCCAGTACTTC; CDR3: CASSHGLAGGAYQETQYF
J: TRBJ2-2; D: TRBD1; size: .; V: TRBV27; DNA: TGTGCCAGCAGCCTGACAGGGGATATCGCCGGGGAGCTGTTTTTT; CDR3: CASSLTGDIAGELFF
J: TRBJ1-6; D: TRBD1; size: few; V: TRBV19; DNA: TGTGCCAGTAGTTTCCCCGGGACAGGAAATTCACCCCTCCACTTT; CDR3: CASSFPGTGNSPLHF
J: TRBJ1-1; D: TRBD1; size: .; V: TRBV7-9; DNA: TGTGCCAGCAGACGACAGGGTTTCACTGAAGCTTTCTTT; CDR3: CASRRQGFTEAFF
J: TRBJ2-7; D: TRBD1; size: .; V: TRBV19; DNA: TGTGCCAGTAGTATGAGGGGGCGAATAGACGAGCAGTACTTC; CDR3: CASSMRGRIDEQYF
J: TRBJ2-7; D: .; size: once; V: TRBV27; DNA: TGTGCCAGCATCGATCTACACGGGACACAGACCTACGAGCAGTACTTC; CDR3: CASIDLHGTQTYEQYF
J: TRBJ1-1; D: .; size: .; V: TRBV4-2; DNA: TGTGCCAGCAGCCGTCAAGGGGCGCAGGGGATTGGTCCAGGTTCGGAAGCTTTCTTT; CDR3: CASSRQGAQGIGPGSEAFF
J: TRBJ1-2; D: .; size: few; V: TRBV11-3; DNA: TGTGCCAGCAGCTCCCCCCGATTGAACTATGGCTACACCTTC; CDR3: CASSSPRLNYGYTF
J: TRBJ1-1; D: .; size: .; V: TRBV5-1; DNA: TGCGCCAGCAGCCCTGGACAGTCGAACACTGAAGCTTTCTTT; CDR3: CASSPGQSNTEAFF
J: TRBJ1-4; D: .; size: once; V: TRBV5-4; DNA: TGTGCCAGCAGCGCTGAGTGGGAGGATGAAAAACTGTTTTTT; CDR3: CASSAEWEDEKLFF
J: TRBJ1-5; D: .; size: .; V: TRBV28; DNA: TGTGCCAGCAGTTCCTTTTTAGGGGGCAATCAGCCCCAGCATTTT; CDR3: CASSSFLGGNQPQHF
J: TRBJ2-7; D: .; size: .; V: TRBV4-2; DNA: TGTGCCAGCAGCTTCTCCTTAAGGGGTGGTGGCAACGAGCAGTACTTC; CDR3: CASSFSLRGGGNEQYF
J: TRBJ1-3; D: .; size: .; V: TRBV6-5; DNA: TGTGCCAGCGGAGTCCTCGCGAGCTCTGGAAACACCATATATTTT; CDR3: CASGVLASSGNTIYF
J: TRBJ2-5; D: TRBD2; size: few; V: TRBV6-5; DNA: TGTGCCAGCAGTTACGGGCCAGCGGGGGGCCAAGAGACCCAGTACTTC; CDR3: CASSYGPAGGQETQYF
J: TRBJ2-1; D: TRBD2; size: .; V: TRBV5-1; DNA: TGCGCCAGCAGCTCTATAGCGGGGATAAACTACAATGAGCAGTTCTTC; CDR3: CASSSIAGINYNEQFF
J: TRBJ2-7; D: TRBD1; size: .; V: TRBV2; DNA: TGTGCCAGCAGCAAGGGACAGGGTAGATACGAGCAGTACTTC; CDR3: CASSKGQGRYEQYF
J: TRBJ2-2; D: .; size: once; V: TRBV27; DNA: TGTGCCAGCAGTACCTCTACCAACACCGGGGAGCTGTTTTTT; CDR3: CASSTSTNTGELFF
J: TRBJ1-2; D: .; size: .; V: TRBV2; DNA: TGTGCCAGCAGTGAAGCCGCAGGGCAAGGGTTTGGCTACACCTTC; CDR3: CASSEAAGQGFGYTF
J: TRBJ1-2; D: .; size: .; V: TRBV5-4; DNA: TGTGCCAGCAGCCGGGAGCAGGGCAATAACTATGGCTACACCTTC; CDR3: CASSREQGNNYGYTF
J: TRBJ1-2; D: .; size: .; V: TRBV9; DNA: TGTGCCAGCAGCGCTTGGACTTCGGCTAACTATGGCTACACCTTC; CDR3: CASSAWTSANYGYTF
J: TRBJ1-3; D: .; size: .; V: TRBV7-2; DNA: TGTGCCAGCAGCCCTTCCATTGACAGAAGTGGAAACACCATATATTTT; CDR3: CASSPSIDRSGNTIYF
J: TRBJ1-1; D: .; size: .; V: TRBV14; DNA: TGTGCCAGCAGCCCGCAGATACAGGCTGAAGCTTTCTTT; CDR3: CASSPQIQAEAFF
J: TRBJ2-1; D: TRBD2; size: .; V: TRBV6-6; DNA: TGTGCCAGCAGTTATAGATCAGCGGGAGATAGCAATGAGCAGTTCTTC; CDR3: CASSYRSAGDSNEQFF
J: TRBJ2-3; D: TRBD2; size: .; V: TRBV18; DNA: TGTGCCAGCTCACCGCCTGGACTAGCGGGGGTGACAGATACGCAGTATTTT; CDR3: CASSPPGLAGVTDTQYF
J: TRBJ2-7; D: .; size: few; V: TRBV13; DNA: TGTGCCAGCAGCTTAGGGGGGCTCTACGAGCAGTACTTC; CDR3: CASSLGGLYEQYF
J: TRBJ1-5; D: .; size: .; V: TRBV19; DNA: TGTGCCAGTAGTATAGGCAGGTCTAATCAGCCCCAGCATTTT; CDR3: CASSIGRSNQPQHF
J: TRBJ1-3; D: .; size: .; V: TRBV5-4; DNA: TGTGCCAGCAGCGCCGACAGATCTGGAAACACCATATATTTT; CDR3: CASSADRSGNTIYF
J: TRBJ2-7; D: TRBD2; size: once; V: TRBV18; DNA: TGTGCCAGCTCATCTGGACTAGCGGGAGTAGACGAGCAGTACTTC; CDR3: CASSSGLAGVDEQYF
J: TRBJ2-3; D: .; size: .; V: TRBV28; DNA: TGTGCCAGCAAAGATGACACAGATACGCAGTATTTT; CDR3: CASKDDTDTQYF
J: TRBJ1-2; D: .; size: .; V: TRBV11-3; DNA: TGTGCCAGCAGCTTAGGAGACTATGGCTACACCTTC; CDR3: CASSLGDYGYTF
J: TRBJ1-6; D: .; size: .; V: TRBV5-6; DNA: TGTGCCAGCAGCTGGGCAGGGGTTAATTCACCCCTCCACTTT; CDR3: CASSWAGVNSPLHF
J: TRBJ2-7; D: TRBD2; size: .; V: TRBV6-1; DNA: TGTGCCAGCAGTTGGACTAGCGGGAGCAACGAGCAGTACTTC; CDR3: CASSWTSGSNEQYF
J: TRBJ2-7; D: .; size: .; V: TRBV5-8; DNA: TGTGCCAGCAGCTTGTGGGGGGAAGGTTATGTCTCCTACGAGCAGTACTTC; CDR3: CASSLWGEGYVSYEQYF
J: TRBJ1-6; D: .; size: .; V: TRBV25-1; DNA: TGTGCCAGCAATCCAGCGCAGGGATCACCCCTCCACTTT; CDR3: CASNPAQGSPLHF